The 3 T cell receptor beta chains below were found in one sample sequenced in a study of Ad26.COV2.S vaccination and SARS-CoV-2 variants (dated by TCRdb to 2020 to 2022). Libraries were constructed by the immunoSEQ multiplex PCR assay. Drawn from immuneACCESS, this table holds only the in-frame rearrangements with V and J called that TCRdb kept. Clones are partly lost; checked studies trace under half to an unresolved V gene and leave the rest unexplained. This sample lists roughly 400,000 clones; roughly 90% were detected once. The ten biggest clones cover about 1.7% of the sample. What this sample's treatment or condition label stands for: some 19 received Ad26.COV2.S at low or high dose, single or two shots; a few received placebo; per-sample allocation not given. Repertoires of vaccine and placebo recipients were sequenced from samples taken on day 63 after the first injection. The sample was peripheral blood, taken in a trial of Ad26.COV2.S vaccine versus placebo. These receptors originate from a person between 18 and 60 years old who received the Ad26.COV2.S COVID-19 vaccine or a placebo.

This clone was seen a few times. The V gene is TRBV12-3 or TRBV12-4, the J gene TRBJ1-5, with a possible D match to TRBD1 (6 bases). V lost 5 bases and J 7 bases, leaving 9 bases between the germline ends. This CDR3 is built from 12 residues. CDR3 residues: CASSVGAQPQHF. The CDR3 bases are TGTGCCAGCAGTGTGGGGGCCCAGCCCCAGCATTTT.

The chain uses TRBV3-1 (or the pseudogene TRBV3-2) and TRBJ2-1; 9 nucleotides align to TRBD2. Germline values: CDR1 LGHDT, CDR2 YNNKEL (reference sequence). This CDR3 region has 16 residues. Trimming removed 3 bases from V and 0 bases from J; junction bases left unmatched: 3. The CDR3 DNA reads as TGTGCCAGCAGCCACTTAGCGGGGGCCTCCTACAATGAGCAGTTCTTC. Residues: CASSHLAGASYNEQFF.

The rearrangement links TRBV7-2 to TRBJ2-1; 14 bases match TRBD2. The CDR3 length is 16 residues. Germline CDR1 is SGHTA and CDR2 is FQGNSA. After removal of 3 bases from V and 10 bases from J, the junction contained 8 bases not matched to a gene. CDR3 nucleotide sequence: TGTGCCAGCAGCTTCACCGGGACTAGCGGGGGAGGGGAGCAGTTCTTC. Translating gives CASSFTGTSGGGEQFF.